Listed below are T cell receptor beta chains from one sample, sequenced in a study of T cell responses to AZD1222 COVID-19 vaccine. Method: immunoSEQ multiplex PCR; TCRdb's copy keeps in-frame clones and lacks some. This table holds fewer than 150,000 clones, approximately 88% found once. The material was peripheral blood, obtained on day 0 of AZD1222 vaccination. The receptors come from an adult in good health. Both conserved end residues are part of each CDR3. The D gene is left open where the match is weak. Size values are once, few and many counts, or a class for expanded clones, and some rows have none.

D gene | clone size | J gene | V gene | CDR3 protein | CDR3 DNA
NA | once | TRBJ1-4 | TRBV13 | CASSLGTVNEKLFF | TGTGCCAGCAGCTTGGGGACCGTGAATGAAAAACTGTTTTTT
NA | NA | TRBJ2-2 | TRBV4-1 | CASSQWEAGTGELFF | TGCGCCAGCAGCCAATGGGAAGCGGGTACCGGGGAGCTGTTTTTT
NA | NA | TRBJ1-1 | TRBV29-1 | CSVGPNTEAFF | TGCAGCGTTGGACCGAACACTGAAGCTTTCTTT
NA | NA | TRBJ1-1 | TRBV4-3 | CASSQGTLGGSGTEAFF | TGCGCCAGCAGCCAAGGGACACTGGGGGGCTCGGGCACTGAAGCTTTCTTT
NA | NA | TRBJ1-1 | TRBV5-5 | CASSFNQGLNTEAFF | TGTGCCAGCAGCTTTAATCAGGGATTGAACACTGAAGCTTTCTTT
NA | NA | TRBJ1-1 | TRBV20-1 | CSASDTTEAFF | TGCAGTGCTAGCGACACCACTGAAGCTTTCTTT
TRBD2 | NA | TRBJ2-3 | TRBV9 | CASSVGTSGGGTSTDTQYF | TGTGCCAGCAGCGTGGGCACTAGCGGGGGAGGAACTAGCACAGATACGCAGTATTTT
NA | NA | TRBJ2-2 | TRBV10-1 | CASSESYRAGTGELFF | TGCGCCAGCAGTGAGTCTTACAGGGCTGGCACCGGGGAGCTGTTTTTT
NA | NA | TRBJ1-1 | TRBV7-2 | CASSLEMNTEAFF | TGTGCCAGCAGCTTAGAGATGAACACTGAAGCTTTCTTT
NA | NA | TRBJ2-7 | TRBV28 | CASSRAGTFSYEQYF | TGTGCCAGCAGCCGAGCCGGGACATTCTCCTACGAGCAGTACTTC
NA | NA | TRBJ1-6 | TRBV6-5 | CASSYNGFGSPLHF | TGTGCCAGCAGTTACAATGGGTTTGGATCACCCCTCCACTTT
NA | NA | TRBJ2-1 | TRBV29-1 | CSVARVEQFF | TGCAGCGTTGCGAGGGTCGAGCAGTTCTTC
NA | NA | TRBJ1-1 | TRBV19 | CASIPTGTMNTEAFF | TGTGCCAGTATCCCGACAGGTACCATGAACACTGAAGCTTTCTTT
NA | NA | TRBJ2-6 | TRBV5-1 | CASSLVLSGANVLTF | TGCGCCAGCAGCTTGGTGCTCTCTGGGGCCAACGTCCTGACTTTC
NA | few | TRBJ1-6 | TRBV28 | CASTSTSQGSNSPLHF | TGTGCCAGCACTAGCACCTCCCAGGGATCCAATTCACCCCTCCACTTT
TRBD1 | NA | TRBJ1-1 | TRBV27 | CASSIPAGTGENTEAFF | TGTGCCAGCAGTATCCCCGCCGGGACAGGGGAGAACACTGAAGCTTTCTTT
TRBD1 | NA | TRBJ1-5 | TRBV7-2 | CASSLGGTEGQPQHF | TGTGCCAGCAGCTTGGGAGGGACAGAAGGTCAGCCCCAGCATTTT
NA | NA | TRBJ1-3 | TRBV27 | CASSPAPDSLSGNTIYF | TGTGCCAGCAGTCCGGCACCCGACAGCCTCTCTGGAAACACCATATATTTT
NA | NA | TRBJ2-1 | TRBV6-2/TRBV6-3 | CASSTRDNEQFF | TGTGCCAGCAGTACTAGAGACAATGAGCAGTTCTTC
NA | NA | TRBJ1-1 | TRBV12-3/TRBV12-4 | CASSLNKNTEAFF | TGTGCCAGCAGTTTAAACAAAAACACTGAAGCTTTCTTT
NA | NA | TRBJ1-3 | TRBV5-6 | CASSPDRPVAGNTIYF | TGTGCCAGCAGCCCTGACAGGCCGGTAGCTGGAAACACCATATATTTT
NA | NA | TRBJ1-3 | TRBV27 | CASSRDSSGNTIYF | TGTGCCAGCAGTCGCGACAGCTCTGGAAACACCATATATTTT
TRBD2 | NA | TRBJ2-3 | TRBV10-2 | CASSDPSGGETDTQYF | TGCGCCAGCAGTGACCCCAGCGGGGGGGAAACAGATACGCAGTATTTT
NA | NA | TRBJ2-7 | TRBV2 | CASRGRILSYEQYF | TGTGCCAGCAGGGGACGGATTCTCTCCTACGAGCAGTACTTC
NA | NA | TRBJ1-5 | TRBV2 | CASSLPGGNQPQHF | TGTGCCAGCAGTCTACCAGGGGGCAATCAGCCCCAGCATTTT
NA | NA | TRBJ2-7 | TRBV5-6 | CASSLTDGAQYF | TGTGCCAGCAGCCTAACGGACGGAGCGCAGTACTTC
NA | NA | TRBJ1-5 | TRBV2 | CASSRSISNQPQHF | TGTGCCAGCAGCAGGTCCATTAGCAATCAGCCCCAGCATTTT
NA | NA | TRBJ1-1 | TRBV5-6 | CASSYSIGGNTEAFF | TGTGCCAGCAGCTACAGTATAGGGGGGAACACTGAAGCTTTCTTT
NA | NA | TRBJ2-2 | TRBV7-9 | CASSKGNTGELFF | TGTGCCAGCAGCAAAGGGAACACCGGGGAGCTGTTTTTT
NA | NA | TRBJ2-5 | TRBV18 | CASSPRIQETQYF | TGTGCCAGCTCACCCCGAATTCAAGAGACCCAGTACTTC
NA | NA | TRBJ2-3 | TRBV9 | CARQRLSRADTQYF | TGTGCCAGACAGAGGTTGTCCCGGGCAGATACGCAGTATTTT
NA | NA | TRBJ1-2 | TRBV19 | CASSPVLGSGYTF | TGTGCCAGTAGCCCTGTCTTGGGAAGTGGCTACACCTTC
NA | NA | TRBJ1-2 | TRBV7-2 | CASQFRGADGYTF | TGTGCCAGCCAATTCAGAGGGGCAGATGGCTACACCTTC
NA | few | TRBJ1-1 | TRBV7-8 | CASSSGTPGTEAFF | TGTGCCAGCAGCTCAGGAACCCCGGGGACTGAAGCTTTCTTT
TRBD2 | NA | TRBJ2-3 | TRBV5-6 | CASSLGAGGSTDTQYF | TGTGCCAGCAGCTTGGGTGCGGGGGGGTCCACAGATACGCAGTATTTT
NA | NA | TRBJ2-1 | TRBV19 | CASSEGREYNEQFF | TGTGCCAGTAGTGAAGGGCGGGAATACAATGAGCAGTTCTTC
NA | NA | TRBJ1-5 | TRBV19 | CASSPGGSGQPQHF | TGTGCCAGCTCCCCTGGGGGGAGCGGGCAGCCCCAGCATTTT
TRBD1 | NA | TRBJ2-7 | TRBV7-2 | CASSLGRDSFYEQYF | TGTGCCAGCAGCTTAGGCCGGGACAGTTTCTACGAGCAGTACTTC
NA | few | TRBJ1-5 | TRBV19 | CASSMPTVYQPQHF | TGTGCCAGTAGTATGCCGACTGTGTATCAGCCCCAGCATTTT
NA | NA | TRBJ1-3 | TRBV2 | CASKLGASGNTIYF | TGTGCCAGCAAGTTGGGGGCGAGTGGAAACACCATATATTTT
TRBD1 | NA | TRBJ2-7 | TRBV6-5 | CASSDRGHEQYF | TGTGCCAGCAGCGACAGGGGTCACGAGCAGTACTTC
TRBD1 | few | TRBJ2-1 | TRBV7-2 | CASSLGDRPPNNEQFF | TGTGCCAGCAGCTTAGGGGACAGACCCCCGAACAATGAGCAGTTCTTC
TRBD1 | NA | TRBJ2-2 | TRBV5-1 | CASSLNSLGTGSTGELFF | TGCGCCAGCAGCTTGAATAGCCTAGGGACAGGGTCAACCGGGGAGCTGTTTTTT
TRBD1 | NA | TRBJ2-3 | TRBV5-1 | CASSPYVPGGDTQYF | TGCGCCAGCAGCCCTTATGTTCCAGGGGGAGATACGCAGTATTTT
TRBD1 | NA | TRBJ1-2 | TRBV3-1/TRBV3-2 | CASSSLAGQGAQGYTF | TGTGCCAGCAGCTCTCTGGCGGGACAGGGGGCACAGGGCTACACCTTC